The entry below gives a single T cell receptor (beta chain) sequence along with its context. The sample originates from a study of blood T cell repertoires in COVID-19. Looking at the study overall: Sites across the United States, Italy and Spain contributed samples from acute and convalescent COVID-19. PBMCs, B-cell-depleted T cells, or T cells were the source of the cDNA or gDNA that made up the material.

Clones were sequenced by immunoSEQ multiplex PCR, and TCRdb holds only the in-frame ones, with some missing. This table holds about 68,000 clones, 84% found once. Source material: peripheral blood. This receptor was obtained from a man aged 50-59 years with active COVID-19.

The CDR3 protein is CASKNRDTYEQYF. The CDR3 region has the DNA TGTGCCAGTAAAAACAGGGATACCTACGAGCAGTACTTC. J is TRBJ2-7 and V is TRBV19; a possible D gene is TRBD1 (6 bases). In germline, CDR1 is LNHDA, CDR2 SQIVND (reference sequence). This CDR3 has 13 residues. Trimming cost V 7 bases and J 2 bases, with 12 bases left between them.